This TCR beta chain appears in the sequencing data of a study of regulatory T cells in long-lasting Graves disease. General study findings and limits: Persistent disease favored TRBV28, TRBJ1-2 and TRBJ2-5.

In building TCR beta libraries, iRepertoire HTBI primers were used together with Arm-PCR of CDR3 regions. TCRdb re-analysed the multiplex PCR reads in MiXCR, keeping a single row per CDR3 protein. The sample includes 400,000 to 500,000 distinct CDR3 sequences, 12% to 15% of them seen just once. The CDR3 extends over 15 amino acids. The V gene's germline CDR1 is MNHNS and CDR2 SASEGT. The sample's time point: newly diagnosed GD, antithyroid drugs for less than 3 months. The TCR library was made from RNA that had been extracted from PBMCs in TRIzol. Details on this clonotype: No antigen is known for it. The germline gene is not matched at one end of the junction; a read error may be the cause.

The same sample was also used in a study of T cells in Graves' hyperthyroidism and ophthalmopathy.

The chain joins TRBV6-1 to TRBJ1-6; D is ambiguous. The material sequenced was peripheral blood mononuclear cells (PBMCs), taken at new diagnosis, from a patient treated with antithyroid drugs. The source is a woman aged 45-59 years with Graves disease. The CDR3: CASEPSARNNSPPHF. CDR3 nucleotide sequence: TGTGCCAGCGAACCCTCCGCACGGAATAATTCACCCCCCCACTTT.